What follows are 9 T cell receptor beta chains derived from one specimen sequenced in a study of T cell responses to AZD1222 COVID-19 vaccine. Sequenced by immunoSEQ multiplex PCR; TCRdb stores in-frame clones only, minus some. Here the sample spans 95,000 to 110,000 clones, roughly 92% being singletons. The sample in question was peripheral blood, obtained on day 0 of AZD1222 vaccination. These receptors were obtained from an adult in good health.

The CDR3 reads CAISATGESNQPQHF. CDR3 nucleotides: TGTGCCATCAGTGCCACAGGGGAGAGCAATCAGCCCCAGCATTTT. J is TRBJ1-5 and V is TRBV10-3; 7 nucleotides match TRBD1. V shed 4 bases, J shed 1 base, and the junction held 4 bases outside the gene matches. Germline CDR1 ENHRY, CDR2 SYGVKD. The CDR3 runs to 15 residues.

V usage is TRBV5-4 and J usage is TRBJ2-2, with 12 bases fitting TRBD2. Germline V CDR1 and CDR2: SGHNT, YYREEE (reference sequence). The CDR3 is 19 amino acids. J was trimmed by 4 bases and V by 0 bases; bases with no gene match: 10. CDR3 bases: TGTGCCAGCAGCTTGGGGGGCCTAGCGGGAGGGCCAAGCACCGGGGAGCTGTTTTTT. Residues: CASSLGGLAGGPSTGELFF.

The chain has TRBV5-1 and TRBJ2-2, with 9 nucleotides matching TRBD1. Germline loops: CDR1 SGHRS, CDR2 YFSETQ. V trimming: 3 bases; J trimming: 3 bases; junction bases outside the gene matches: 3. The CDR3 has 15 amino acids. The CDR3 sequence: CASSSGTGYTGELFF. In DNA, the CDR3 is TGCGCCAGCAGCTCCGGGACAGGGTACACCGGGGAGCTGTTTTTT.

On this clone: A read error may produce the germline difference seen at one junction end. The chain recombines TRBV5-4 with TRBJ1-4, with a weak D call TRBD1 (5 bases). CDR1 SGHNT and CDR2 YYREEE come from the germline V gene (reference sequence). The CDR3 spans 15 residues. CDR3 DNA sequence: TGTGCTAGCAGCCTCGGGGGGTCCCTAGGTGAAAAACTGTTTTTT. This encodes CASSLGGSLGEKLFF. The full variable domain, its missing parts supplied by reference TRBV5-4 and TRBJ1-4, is ETGVTQSPTHLIKTRGQQVTLRCSSQSGHNTVSWYQQALGQGPQFIFQYYREEENGRGNFPPRFSGLQFPNYSSELNVNALELDDSALYLCASSLGGSLGEKLFFGSGTQLSVL.

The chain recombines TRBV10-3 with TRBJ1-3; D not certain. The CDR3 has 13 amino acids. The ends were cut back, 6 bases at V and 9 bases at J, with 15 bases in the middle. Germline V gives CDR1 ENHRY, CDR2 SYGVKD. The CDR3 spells CAIRSTQESTIYF. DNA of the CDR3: TGTGCCATCAGATCGACCCAAGAAAGCACCATATATTTT.

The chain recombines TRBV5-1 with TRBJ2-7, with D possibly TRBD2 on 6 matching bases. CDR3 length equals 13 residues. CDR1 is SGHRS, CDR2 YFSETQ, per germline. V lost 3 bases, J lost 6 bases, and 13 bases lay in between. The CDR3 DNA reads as TGCGCCAGCAGCTGGCGGGATTCCGTCGAGCAGTACTTC. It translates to CASSWRDSVEQYF.

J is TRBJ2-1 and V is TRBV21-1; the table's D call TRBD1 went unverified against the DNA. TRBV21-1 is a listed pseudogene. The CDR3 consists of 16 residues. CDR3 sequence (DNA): TGTGCCAGCAGCAAGCCCCGTAGGGGGTATTACAATGAGCAGTTCTTC. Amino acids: CASSKPRRGYYNEQFF.

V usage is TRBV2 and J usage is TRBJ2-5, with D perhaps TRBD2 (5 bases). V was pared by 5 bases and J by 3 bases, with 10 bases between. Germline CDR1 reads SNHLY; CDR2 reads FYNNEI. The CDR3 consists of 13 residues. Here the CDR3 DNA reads TGTGCCAGCAGTATTAGGCGGGAAGAGACCCAGTACTTC. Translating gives CASSIRREETQYF. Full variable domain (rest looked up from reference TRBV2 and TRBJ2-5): EPEVTQTPSHQVTQMGQEVILRCVPISNHLYFYWYRQILGQKVEFLVSFYNNEISEKSEIFDDQFSVERPDGSNFTLKIRSTKLEDSAMYFCASSIRREETQYFGPGTRLLVL.

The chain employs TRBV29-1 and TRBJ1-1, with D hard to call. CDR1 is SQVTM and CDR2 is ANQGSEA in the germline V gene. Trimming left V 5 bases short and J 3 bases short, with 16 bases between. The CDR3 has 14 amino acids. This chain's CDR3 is CSVRTLDLDTEAFF. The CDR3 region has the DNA TGCAGCGTTAGGACTCTCGACCTGGACACTGAAGCTTTCTTT.